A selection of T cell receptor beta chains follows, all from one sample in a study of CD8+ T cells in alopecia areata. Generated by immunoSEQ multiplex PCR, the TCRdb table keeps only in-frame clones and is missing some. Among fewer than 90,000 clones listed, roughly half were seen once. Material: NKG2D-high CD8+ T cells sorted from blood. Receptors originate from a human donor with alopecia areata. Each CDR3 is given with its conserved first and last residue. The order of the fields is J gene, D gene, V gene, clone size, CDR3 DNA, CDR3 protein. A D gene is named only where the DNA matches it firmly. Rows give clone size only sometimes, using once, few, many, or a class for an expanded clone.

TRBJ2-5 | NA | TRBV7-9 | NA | TGTGCCAGCAGCCCGACGGTGCTACAAGAGACCCAGTACTTC | CASSPTVLQETQYF
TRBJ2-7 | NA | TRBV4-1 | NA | TGCGCCAGCAGCCAAGATCCCGGCAGGGACGACGAGCAGTACTTC | CASSQDPGRDDEQYF
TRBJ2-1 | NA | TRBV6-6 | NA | TGTGCCAGCAGTTACCACTACAATGAGCAGTTCTTC | CASSYHYNEQFF
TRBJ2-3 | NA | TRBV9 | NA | TGTGCCAGCAGCGGATCCGGGACGGGCACAGATACGCAGTATTTT | CASSGSGTGTDTQYF
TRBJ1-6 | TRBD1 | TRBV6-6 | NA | TGTGCCAGCATTCTCGGGACAGATAATTCACCCCTCCACTTT | CASILGTDNSPLHF
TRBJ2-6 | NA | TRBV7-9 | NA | TGTGCCAGCAGCTTAACAGAGTCGCCCCCTGGGGCCAACGTCCTGACTTTC | CASSLTESPPGANVLTF
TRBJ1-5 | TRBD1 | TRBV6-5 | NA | TGTGCCAGCAGTCGACAGGGGGGCAATCAGCCCCAGCATTTT | CASSRQGGNQPQHF
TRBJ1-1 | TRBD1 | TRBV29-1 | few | TGCAGCGTCGAGACAGGGAGCACTGAAGCTTTCTTT | CSVETGSTEAFF
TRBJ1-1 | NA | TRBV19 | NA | TGTGCCAGTAGTATAGCGAGGGGGGAAGCTGAAGCTTTCTTT | CASSIARGEAEAFF
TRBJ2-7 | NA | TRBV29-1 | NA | TGCAGCGTTGACGTGGACTACGAGCAGTACTTC | CSVDVDYEQYF
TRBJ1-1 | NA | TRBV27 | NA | TGTGCCAGCAGCCTCCCCCTGGGCGGTGAAGCTTTCTTT | CASSLPLGGEAFF
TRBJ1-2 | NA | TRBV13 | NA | TGTGCCAGCAGCTTAGGGGGGGACTATGGCTACACCTTC | CASSLGGDYGYTF
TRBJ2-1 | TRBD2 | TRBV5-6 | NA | TGTGCCAGCAGCTTGGAACTAGCGGGGGAATACAATGAGCAGTTCTTC | CASSLELAGEYNEQFF
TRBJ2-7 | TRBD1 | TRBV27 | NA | TGTGCCAGCAGCCAAAGGGGACAGGAGCACTACGAGCAGTACTTC | CASSQRGQEHYEQYF
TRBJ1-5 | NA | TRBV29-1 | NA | TGCAGCGTTTATGAGGGGGGAGATCAGCCCCAGCATTTT | CSVYEGGDQPQHF
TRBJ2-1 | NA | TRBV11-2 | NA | TGTGCCAGCAGCTTTCTTTCTAATGAGCAGTTCTTC | CASSFLSNEQFF
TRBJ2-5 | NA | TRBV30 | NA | TGTGCCTGGAGCCCGACAGGACTTGAGACCCAGTACTTC | CAWSPTGLETQYF
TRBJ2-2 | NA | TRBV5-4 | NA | TGTGCCAGCAGCCCCGGGTCTGACACCGGGGAGCTGTTTTTT | CASSPGSDTGELFF
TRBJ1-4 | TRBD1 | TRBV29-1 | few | TGCAGCTTTAGAACAGGGGTCGGGGATGAAAAACTGTTTTTT | CSFRTGVGDEKLFF
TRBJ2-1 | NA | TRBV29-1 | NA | TGCAGCGTCACCTCAGGGAGCTCCTACAATGAGCAGTTCTTC | CSVTSGSSYNEQFF
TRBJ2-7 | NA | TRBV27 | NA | TGTGCCAGCAGGAGGACAGCAGGGCTTCGCTACGAGCAGTACTTC | CASRRTAGLRYEQYF
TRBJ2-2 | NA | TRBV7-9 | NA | TGTGCCAGCAGCCCCCAGAGGGGGGCTTCAGACACCGGGGAGCTGTTTTTT | CASSPQRGASDTGELFF
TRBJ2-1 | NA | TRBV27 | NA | TGTGCCAGCAGTTTCCCAGGGTATGACGAGCAGTTCTTC | CASSFPGYDEQFF
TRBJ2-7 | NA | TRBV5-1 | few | TGCGCCAGCAGCTGGGGACCGCCGACCTACGAGCAGTACTTC | CASSWGPPTYEQYF
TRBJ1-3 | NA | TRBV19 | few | TGTGCCAGTAGTGCGACTCCTGGAAACACCATATATTTT | CASSATPGNTIYF
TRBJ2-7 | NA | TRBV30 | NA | TGTGCCTGGAGTGTACTAGACTACGAGCAGTACTTC | CAWSVLDYEQYF
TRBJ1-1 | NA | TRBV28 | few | TGTGCCAGCAGCCCTGATGGCTACCCTATAGCTGAAGCTTTCTTT | CASSPDGYPIAEAFF
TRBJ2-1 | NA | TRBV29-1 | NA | TGCAGCGTTCCTGTGGTCCGGGGTGAGCAGTTCTTC | CSVPVVRGEQFF
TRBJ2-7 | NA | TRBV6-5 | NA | TGTGCAATATCTGGGAATCCCTACGAGCAGTACTTC | CAISGNPYEQYF
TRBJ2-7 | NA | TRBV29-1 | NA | TGCAGCGTCGCTGAACTAGTTTCCTACGAGCAGTACTTC | CSVAELVSYEQYF
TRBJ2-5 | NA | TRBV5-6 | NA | TGTGCCAGCAGCTCAGGGGTAGAGCAGTACTTC | CASSSGVEQYF
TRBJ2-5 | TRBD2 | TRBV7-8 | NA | TGTGCCAGCAGCCGACTAGCGGGGGGGGATGAGACCCAGTACTTC | CASSRLAGGDETQYF
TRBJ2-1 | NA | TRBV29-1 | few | TGCAGCGTTGAAGGTCTAGGGACCTACAATGAGCAGTTCTTC | CSVEGLGTYNEQFF
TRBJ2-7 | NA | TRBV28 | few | TGTGCCAGCAGTTTTGGCGGGGCGGCCTACGAGCAGTACTTC | CASSFGGAAYEQYF
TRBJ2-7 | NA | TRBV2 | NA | TGTGCCAGCAGTGAAGCAACAGGGTACGAGCAGTACTTC | CASSEATGYEQYF
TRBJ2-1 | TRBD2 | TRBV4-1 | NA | TGCGCCAGCAGCCAAGCGGCTAGCGGGGGAAATGAGCAGTTCTTC | CASSQAASGGNEQFF
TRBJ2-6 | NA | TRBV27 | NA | TGTGCCAGCAGTCCCATAGGAGGGTCTGGGGCCAACGTCCTGACTTTC | CASSPIGGSGANVLTF
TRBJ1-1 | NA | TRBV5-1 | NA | TGCGCCAGCAGCTCGATGGGGGACTCCACTGAAGCTTTCTTT | CASSSMGDSTEAFF
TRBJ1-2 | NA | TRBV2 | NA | TGTGCCAGCCTTACTAACTATGGCTACACCTTC | CASLTNYGYTF
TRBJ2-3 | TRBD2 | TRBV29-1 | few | TGCAGCGTTGGGTCCGCGGGAGGGCCAGGGGATACGCAGTATTTT | CSVGSAGGPGDTQYF
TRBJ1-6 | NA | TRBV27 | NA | TGTGCCAGCAGGGGTAATTCACCCCTCCACTTT | CASRGNSPLHF
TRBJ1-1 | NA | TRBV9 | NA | TGTGCCAGCAGCGTAGCTACTAGCTGGGCGGACACTGAAGCTTTCTTT | CASSVATSWADTEAFF
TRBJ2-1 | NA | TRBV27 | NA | TGTGCCAGCAGTTTCACATTGAGCTCCTACAATGAGCAGTTCTTC | CASSFTLSSYNEQFF
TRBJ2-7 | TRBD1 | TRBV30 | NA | TGTGCCTGGAGTGGCGAGGACAGGCTATACGAGCAGTACTTC | CAWSGEDRLYEQYF
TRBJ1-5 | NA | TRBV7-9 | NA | TGTGCCAGCAGCTTAAATGCGGGCAATCAGCCCCAGCATTTT | CASSLNAGNQPQHF
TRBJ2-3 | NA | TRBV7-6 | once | TGTGCCAGCAGCGAGGGTGGCCATACGCAGTATTTT | CASSEGGHTQYF
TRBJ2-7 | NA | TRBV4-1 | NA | TGCGCCAGCAGCCTAGGGACACATCCCTACGAGCAGTACTTC | CASSLGTHPYEQYF
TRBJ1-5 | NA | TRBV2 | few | TGTGCCAGCAGTGAAGCGCCCGACAGGTCCGCCCAGCCCCAGCATTTT | CASSEAPDRSAQPQHF
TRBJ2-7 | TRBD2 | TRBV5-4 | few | TGTGCCAGCAGCTTGCAAGGTAGCGGGGGATACGAGCAGTACTTC | CASSLQGSGGYEQYF
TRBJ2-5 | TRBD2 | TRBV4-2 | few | TGTGCCAGCAGCCAGGGTAGCGGGGGGGCAGAGACCCAGTACTTC | CASSQGSGGAETQYF
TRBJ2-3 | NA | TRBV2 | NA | TGTGCCAGCAGTGAACGAGCTACGCAGTATTTT | CASSERATQYF
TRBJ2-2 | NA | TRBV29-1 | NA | TGCAGCGTTCAGATACTGCCCGGGGAGCTGTTTTTT | CSVQILPGELFF
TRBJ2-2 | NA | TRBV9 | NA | TGTGCCAGCAGCTACAACACCGGGGAGCTGTTTTTT | CASSYNTGELFF
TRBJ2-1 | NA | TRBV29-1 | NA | TGCAGCGTTGAGTCCAGGTACAATGAGCAGTTCTTC | CSVESRYNEQFF
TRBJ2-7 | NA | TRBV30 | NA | TGTGCCTGGAGTGACCCGGGTCCCTACGAGCAGTACTTC | CAWSDPGPYEQYF
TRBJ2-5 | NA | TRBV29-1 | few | TGCAGCGCCCCCGGGACTCAAGAAGAGACCCAGTACTTC | CSAPGTQEETQYF
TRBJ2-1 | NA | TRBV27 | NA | TGTGCCAGCAGTTTATTTACTAGCCCTGAGCAGTTCTTC | CASSLFTSPEQFF
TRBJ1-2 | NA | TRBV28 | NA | TGTGCCAGCAGTTTACACCCCGGGACTAACTATGGCTACACCTTC | CASSLHPGTNYGYTF
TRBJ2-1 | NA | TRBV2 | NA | TGTGCCAGCAGTCAAAATGAGCAGTTCTTC | CASSQNEQFF